One and the same sample provided the 26 T cell receptor beta chains below, sequenced in a study of read filtering for tumor transcriptome and immune sequencing. The library was built from about 400 ng RNA with molecular barcoded adaptors for alpha/delta and beta/gamma chains. A single record per CDR3 protein comes from TCRdb applying MiXCR to the reads. The sample has 40,000 to 50,000 distinct CDR3 sequences; under 15% are singletons. The specimen sequenced was a population of CD138-negative cells sorted from bone marrow. The origin of the receptors is a donor aged 40 or over with multiple myeloma.

In this sample, this clonotype turned up many times. The V call is TRBV27, the J call TRBJ2-1, with 11 bases that match TRBD2. The J segment lost 5 bases and the V segment lost 3 bases, leaving 9 bases of the junction unmatched. The CDR3 consists of 17 residues. Per the germline V gene, CDR1 is MNHEY and CDR2 is SMNVEV (reference sequence). For the CDR3, the DNA is TGTGCCAGCAGTTTTTCGTCGGGGACTAGCGGACACAATGAGCAGTTCTTC. This codes for CASSFSSGTSGHNEQFF.

The chain couples TRBV30 to TRBJ2-2; D gene unclear. Deletions cut 5 bases from V and 10 bases from J, with 14 bases between. The germline CDR1 and CDR2 sequences are GTSNPN and SVGIG (reference sequence). This CDR3 contains 12 residues. DNA of the CDR3: TGTGCCTGGGGGCCCCTAAGGGCGGAGCTGTTTTTT. Its protein is CAWGPLRAELFF. Full variable domain (missing parts from reference TRBV30 and TRBJ2-2): SQTIHQWPATLVQPVGSPLSLECTVEGTSNPNLYWYRQAAGRGLQLLFYSVGIGQISSEVPQNLSASRPQDRQFILSSKKLLLSDSGFYLCAWGPLRAELFFGEGSRLTVL.

This clonotype has at least ten counts. V and J are TRBV12-3 or TRBV12-4 and TRBJ2-1, with D unresolved. The V and J ends lost 3 bases and 8 bases respectively, with 2 bases between them. The CDR3 covers 10 residues. Here the CDR3 DNA reads TGTGCCAGCAGTTTGTATGAGCAGTTCTTC. It is translated as CASSLYEQFF.

The V gene is TRBV3-1, the J gene TRBJ2-5; the match to TRBD2 covers 8 bases. Germline V gene data show CDR1 as LGHDT and CDR2 as YNNKEL (reference sequence). V lost 0 bases to trimming and J lost 5 bases; unmatched junction nucleotides: 14. This CDR3 has 18 amino acids. CDR3 in amino acids: CASSQDPLRREVYETQYF. As DNA, the CDR3 is TGTGCCAGCAGCCAAGATCCTTTACGGCGGGAGGTATATGAGACCCAGTACTTC.

To note about this clonotype: A much bigger clone sits one base away, suggesting this may be a read error. The chain joins TRBV19 to TRBJ1-5; possibly TRBD1 for D (5 bases). From germline, CDR1 is LNHDA and CDR2 SQIVND (reference sequence). Trimming shortened V by 11 bases and J by 0 bases, and 17 bases separated the two germline ends. This CDR3 spans 15 amino acids. The CDR3, as DNA: TGTGCCGTTAGTTGGGGACTGGATAGCAATCAGCCCCAGCATTTT. Translation: CAVSWGLDSNQPQHF.

This clonotype was found many times. The V gene is TRBV4-1, the J gene TRBJ2-5; TRBD1 aligns across 9 bases. The CDR3 loop spans 15 amino acids. Germline CDR1 and CDR2: MGHRA and YSYEKL. The trim removed 2 bases at V and 5 bases at J, leaving 6 bases unmatched. CDR3 loop: CASSQNNRGRETQYF. CDR3 in DNA: TGCGCCAGCAGCCAAAATAACAGGGGGCGGGAGACCCAGTACTTC.

The table lists this clonotype with many counts. The CDR3 loop reads CAWSVPAPLSPSEQFF. The CDR3, as DNA: TGTGCCTGGAGTGTTCCCGCCCCACTATCCCCCAGTGAGCAGTTCTTC. The genes are TRBV30 and TRBJ2-1; unclear D gene. V was pared by 0 bases and J by 9 bases, with 21 bases between. Germline lookup yields CDR1 GTSNPN and CDR2 SVGIG (reference sequence). The CDR3 has 16 residues.

In its sample, this clonotype ranks as medium-sized (0.01 to 0.1%). The chain links TRBV20-1 to TRBJ2-7, with 10 bases aligning to TRBD2. Losses at the gene ends were 6 bases for V and 6 bases for J; bases not matched to a gene: 11. This CDR3 has 14 residues. Germline CDR1 and CDR2: DFQATT and SNEGSKA (reference sequence). CDR3 in amino acids: CSAAGTSVSLEQYF. The CDR3, as DNA: TGCAGTGCGGCCGGGACTAGCGTATCTCTCGAGCAGTACTTC.

A note on this clonotype: This sequence may be a read error, since a much larger clone differs from it by one base. The V and J genes are TRBV20-1 and TRBJ2-7; 10 nucleotides line up with TRBD2. The CDR3 runs 13 residues. Germline assignment: CDR1 DFQATT and CDR2 SNEGSKA (reference sequence). J gave up 7 bases and V 6 bases, and 9 bases lay outside the gene matches. The CDR3: CSANGPAGGEQYF. CDR3 nucleotide sequence: TGCAGTGCAAACGGACCAGCGGGGGGGGAGCAGTACTTC.

Worth noting for this clonotype: With a much larger clone just one base away, this may be a read error. The J gene is TRBJ2-7, the V gene TRBV9, with no clear D. CDR1 and CDR2 from the germline V gene are SGDLS and YYNGEE. The CDR3 has 12 amino acids. This CDR3 reads CASGVDGDEQYF. DNA for the CDR3: TGTGCCAGCGGCGTAGACGGTGACGAGCAGTACTTC. The full variable domain, completed using reference TRBV9 and TRBJ2-7, is DSGVTQTPKHLITATGQRVTLRCSPRSGDLSVYWYQQSLDQGLQFLIQYYNGEERAKGNILERFSAQQFPDLHSELNLSSLELGDSALYFCASGVDGDEQYFGPGTRLTVT.

This clonotype was counted many times. The V call is TRBV7-2, the J call TRBJ2-5; TRBD2 might be the D (6 bases). Germline CDR1 reads SGHTA; CDR2 reads FQGNSA. The CDR3 loop spans 15 amino acids. The ends were cut back, 5 bases at V and 1 base at J, with 14 bases in the middle. The CDR3 region is CASSPAAGLQETQYF. As DNA, the CDR3 is TGTGCCAGCAGCCCTGCCGCGGGACTCCAAGAGACCCAGTACTTC.

This clonotype has more than one count but fewer than ten. The chain carries TRBV2 and TRBJ2-5, with a tentative D call TRBD2 (6 bases). V shed 7 bases and J shed 5 bases, with 17 bases lying between them. This CDR3 has 14 amino acids. Germline assignment: CDR1 SNHLY and CDR2 FYNNEI. The CDR3 is CASMGGLAGETQYF. CDR3 DNA: TGTGCCAGCATGGGGGGACTGGCAGGGGAGACCCAGTACTTC.

This clonotype was seen many times. The CDR3 region has the DNA TGTGCCAGCAGCTTGAGGAGCACTGGGGCCAACGTCCTGACTTTC. It specifies CASSLRSTGANVLTF. The chain couples TRBV5-6 to TRBJ2-6; no firm D call. The V end was cut by 1 base, the J end by 2 bases, with 7 bases between. Germline CDR1 reads SGHDT; CDR2 reads YYEEEE. This CDR3 has 15 residues.

This clonotype was recorded many times. This sequence joins TRBV18 and TRBJ2-5, with a tentative D call TRBD2 (6 bases). Trimming left V 2 bases short and J 2 bases short, with 6 bases between. The germline V gene has CDR1 KGHSH and CDR2 LQKENI. The CDR3 is 13 amino acids. Written as DNA, the CDR3 is TGTGCCAGCTCACCAAGCGGGCAAGAGACCCAGTACTTC. Translation: CASSPSGQETQYF. The whole variable domain, remainder taken from reference TRBV18 and TRBJ2-5, is NAGVMQNPRHLVRRRGQEARLRCSPMKGHSHVYWYRQLPEEGLKFMVYLQKENIIDESGMPKERFSAEFPKEGPSILRIQQVVRGDSAAYFCASSPSGQETQYFGPGTRLLVL.

This clonotype occurred many times. The rearrangement joins TRBV29-1 to TRBJ2-7; 7 bases agree with TRBD1. The ends lost 6 bases at V and 2 bases at J; junction bases unmatched: 1. CDR3 length: 11 amino acids. Germline V gene data show CDR1 as SQVTM and CDR2 as ANQGSEA. The CDR3 DNA reads TGCAGCGTGGGACAGACCTACGAGCAGTACTTC. The encoded protein is CSVGQTYEQYF.

This clonotype was counted ten times or more. The V and J genes are TRBV20-1 and TRBJ2-3; TRBD1 aligns across 9 bases. Germline CDR1 and CDR2: DFQATT and SNEGSKA (reference sequence). After removal of 0 bases from V and 3 bases from J, the junction contained 7 bases not matched to a gene. This CDR3 is built from 16 residues. The CDR3 DNA reads as TGCAGTGCTAGAGACTATACAGGGGGCGCGACAGATACGCAGTATTTT. Its translation: CSARDYTGGATDTQYF.

This clonotype appeared many times. This chain joins TRBV6-5 and TRBJ2-1; possible D gene TRBD2, 5 bases. The CDR3 runs 14 residues. Germline lookup yields CDR1 MNHEY and CDR2 SVGAGI. Deletions cut 6 bases from V and 7 bases from J, with 16 bases between. CDR3 sequence: CASRGSDDGNEQFF. CDR3 DNA sequence: TGTGCCAGCAGGGGTAGCGATGACGGGAATGAGCAGTTCTTC.

This clonotype was seen only a few times. This rearrangement joins TRBV7-9 to TRBJ2-3, with 8 nucleotides matching TRBD2. The CDR3 extends over 16 amino acids. V gave up 5 bases and J gave up 1 base; unmatched junction bases: 8. Germline V CDR1 and CDR2: SEHNR, FQNEAQ (reference sequence). In DNA form, the CDR3 reads TGTGCCAGCAGCCCCGTAGGAGCGGGGGGCACAGATACGCAGTATTTT. Its protein product is CASSPVGAGGTDTQYF.

With regard to this clonotype: Its ends do not fully match the called genes, so a read error is possible. The gene calls are TRBV15 and TRBJ2-1; D might be TRBD1 (5 bases). CDR3 size: 18 residues. CDR1 is LNHNV, CDR2 YYDKDF, per germline (reference sequence). The CDR3 here is CASSRGLRRRETYNEQFF. In DNA, the CDR3 is TGTGCCTCCAGCAGAGGCCTCAGACGCAGGGAAACCTACAATGAGCAGTTCTTC.

Many counts were recorded for this clonotype. This chain uses TRBV4-1 with TRBJ1-5; 10 bases agree with TRBD1. The CDR3 sequence is 17 residues long. Germline V gene data show CDR1 as MGHRA and CDR2 as YSYEKL. J was trimmed by 3 bases and V by 2 bases; bases with no gene match: 7. The CDR3 region has the DNA TGCGCCAGCAGCCAATATTACGGACAGGGGGACAATCAGCCCCAGCATTTT. This translates into CASSQYYGQGDNQPQHF.

At least ten counts were recorded for this clonotype. The V and J genes are TRBV20-1 and TRBJ2-3; perhaps TRBD2 as D (6 bases). The ends were cut back, 0 bases at V and 4 bases at J, with 23 bases in the middle. Germline V lookup: CDR1 DFQATT, CDR2 SNEGSKA (reference sequence). The CDR3 is 18 amino acids. The CDR3 coding sequence is TGCAGTGCTAGAGATAAGGAGGGATGGGGGGTCAGGTCAGATACGCAGTATTTT. The encoded protein is CSARDKEGWGVRSDTQYF.

The chain combines TRBV12-3 or TRBV12-4 with TRBJ2-1; 7 nucleotides align to TRBD2. This CDR3 comprises 11 residues. V lost 8 bases, J lost 12 bases, and 7 bases stayed unmatched. The CDR3 region has the DNA TGTGCCAGCTCCCTGGGGGGGGGGCAGTTCTTC. It specifies CASSLGGGQFF.

This clonotype was recorded many times. The chain couples TRBV15 to TRBJ2-3; D unresolved. Germline V CDR1 and CDR2: LNHNV, YYDKDF (reference sequence). The CDR3 has 12 residues. V was trimmed by 1 base and J by 6 bases, leaving 5 bases between them. The DNA of the CDR3 is TGTGCCACCAGCAGAGCAGAGGATACGCAGTATTTT. Translation gives CATSRAEDTQYF.

This clonotype was observed at least ten times. This may be a read error: a much more frequent sequence differs by one nucleotide. This CDR3 reads CAWTGSYNGQFF. The CDR3 coding sequence is TGTGCCTGGACGGGCTCCTACAATGGGCAGTTCTTC. V is TRBV30 and J is TRBJ2-1; no clear D. The germline gives CDR1 GTSNPN, CDR2 SVGIG (reference sequence). This CDR3 contains 12 residues. Full variable domain (rest looked up from reference TRBV30 and TRBJ2-1): SQTIHQWPATLVQPVGSPLSLECTVEGTSNPNLYWYRQAAGRGLQLLFYSVGIGQISSEVPQNLSASRPQDRQFILSSKKLLLSDSGFYLCAWTGSYNGQFFGPGTRLTVL.

This clonotype was seen repeatedly, ten times or more. V and J are TRBV7-2 and TRBJ1-5; no reliable D call. Germline CDR1 and CDR2: SGHTA and FQGNSA. The V end lost 0 bases, the J end lost 7 bases, and 16 bases lay between the germline ends. The CDR3 extends over 16 amino acids. The CDR3 loop is CASSLAPLGIGQPQHF. CDR3 coding DNA: TGTGCCAGCAGCTTAGCGCCACTAGGGATTGGCCAGCCCCAGCATTTT.

This clonotype was recorded many times. The chain couples TRBV3-1 to TRBJ2-7, with 11 nucleotides matching TRBD1. V lost 5 bases to trimming and J lost 5 bases; unmatched junction nucleotides: 11. Germline-derived CDR1 and CDR2 are LGHDT and YNNKEL (reference sequence). The CDR3 runs to 16 residues. As DNA, the CDR3 is TGTGCCAGCAGCGTATACCCGGGACAGGGGGTCGACGAGCAGTACTTC. It is translated as CASSVYPGQGVDEQYF.